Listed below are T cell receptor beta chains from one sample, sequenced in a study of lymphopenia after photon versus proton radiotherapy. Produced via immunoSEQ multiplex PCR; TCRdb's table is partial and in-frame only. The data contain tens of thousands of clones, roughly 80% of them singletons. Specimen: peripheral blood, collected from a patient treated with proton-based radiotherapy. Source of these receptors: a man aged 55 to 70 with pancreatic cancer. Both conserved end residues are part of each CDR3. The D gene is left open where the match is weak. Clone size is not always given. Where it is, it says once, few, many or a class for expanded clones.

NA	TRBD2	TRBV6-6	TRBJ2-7	TGTGCCAGCAGCGACGCCAGGACTAGCGGATTCTACGAGCAGTACTTC	CASSDARTSGFYEQYF
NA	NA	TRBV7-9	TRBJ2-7	TGTGCCAGCAGCCCCGTATCCGAGCAGTACTTC	CASSPVSEQYF
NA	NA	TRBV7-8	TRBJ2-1	TGTGCCAGCTCCAGGCGCGGGGCGGACAGCTCCTACAATGAGCAGTTCTTC	CASSRRGADSSYNEQFF
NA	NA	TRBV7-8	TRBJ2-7	TGTGCCAGCAGCCTGGACCAACGCTACGAGCAGTACTTC	CASSLDQRYEQYF
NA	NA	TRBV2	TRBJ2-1	TGTGCCAGCAGGGAAGCGTCCTACAATGAGCAGTTCTTC	CASREASYNEQFF
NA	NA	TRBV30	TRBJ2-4	TGTGCCCAGGGAGTAGCCAAAAACATTCAGTACTTC	CAQGVAKNIQYF
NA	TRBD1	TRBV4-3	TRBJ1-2	TGCGCCAGCAGCCGGGGACAGGGGGGCGGCTACACCTTC	CASSRGQGGGYTF
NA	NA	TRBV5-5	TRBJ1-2	TGTGCCAGCAGCTTGCGGAGGGACTATGGCTACACCTTC	CASSLRRDYGYTF
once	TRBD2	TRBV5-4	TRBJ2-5	TGTGCCAGCAGCGGGAGGCAGACTAGCGGGAGGGAGACCCAGTACTTC	CASSGRQTSGRETQYF
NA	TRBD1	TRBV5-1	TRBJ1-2	TGCGCCAGCAGCACGGACAGGGGGCAAGAAGGCTACACCTTC	CASSTDRGQEGYTF
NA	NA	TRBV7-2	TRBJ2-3	TGTGCCAGCAGCAAGCTTAGTACAGATACGCAGTATTTT	CASSKLSTDTQYF
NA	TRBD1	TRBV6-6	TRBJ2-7	TGTGCCAGCTCAGTTAACAGGGGGGTCTACGAGCAGTACTTC	CASSVNRGVYEQYF
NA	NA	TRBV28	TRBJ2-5	TGTGCCAGCAGTACCTCGAATGAGGGGAAAAGAGAGACCCAGTACTTC	CASSTSNEGKRETQYF
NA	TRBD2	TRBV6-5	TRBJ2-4	TGTGCCAGCAGTTACTCAACTAGCGGGACTTTAAACATTCAGTACTTC	CASSYSTSGTLNIQYF
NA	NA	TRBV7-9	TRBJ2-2	TGTGCCCCCCGGTCCAGGGCAATGACCGGGGAGCTGTTTTTT	CAPRSRAMTGELFF
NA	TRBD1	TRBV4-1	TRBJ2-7	TGCGCCAGCAGCCGCCGATTACAGGGGGCGCCCTACGAGCAGTACTTC	CASSRRLQGAPYEQYF
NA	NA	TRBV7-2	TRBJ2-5	TGTGCCAGCAGCTTAGTCGAGACCCAGTACTTC	CASSLVETQYF
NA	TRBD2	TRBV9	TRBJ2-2	TGTGCCAGCAGCGTAGGGGCCGGGACTAGCGAAAGAACCGGGGAGCTGTTTTTT	CASSVGAGTSERTGELFF
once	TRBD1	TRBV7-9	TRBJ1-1	TGTGCCAGCAGCACAGGGGGGGTTTTAGGCGCTGAAGCTTTCTTT	CASSTGGVLGAEAFF
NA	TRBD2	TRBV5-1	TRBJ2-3	TGCGCCAGCACCAGGACTAGCGGGAGGGGAGGTACGCAGTATTTT	CASTRTSGRGGTQYF
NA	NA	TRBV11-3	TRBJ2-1	TGTGCCAGCAGCTTAGACGAGGAAGATGAGCAGTTCTTC	CASSLDEEDEQFF
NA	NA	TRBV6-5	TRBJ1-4	TGTGCCAGCAGTTCGGCGTCACCAACTAATGAAAAACTGTTTTTT	CASSSASPTNEKLFF
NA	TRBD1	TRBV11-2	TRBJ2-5	TGTGCCAGCAGCTTTAGACAGGGGGCACCTGGGGAGACCCAGTACTTC	CASSFRQGAPGETQYF
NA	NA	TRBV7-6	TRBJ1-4	TGTGCCAGCAGCTTAGGGGCAACTAATGAAAAACTGTTTTTT	CASSLGATNEKLFF
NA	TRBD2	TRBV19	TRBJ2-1	TGTGCCAGTAGCCTAGGACTAGCGGGGGTCAATGAGCAGTTCTTC	CASSLGLAGVNEQFF
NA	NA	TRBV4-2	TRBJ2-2	TGTGCCAGCAGCCCACACCGGGACCCTAGGGTCGGGGAGCTGTTTTTT	CASSPHRDPRVGELFF
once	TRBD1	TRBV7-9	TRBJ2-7	TGTGCCAGCAGCTCCTTGGACAGGGGGCTTCGTGGCGAGCAGTACTTC	CASSSLDRGLRGEQYF